A single sample gave rise to the 4 T cell receptor beta chains below, sequenced in a study of cytomegalovirus exposure and HLA in healthy donors. PCR used 60 Vbeta primers and 13 Jbeta primers. Profiled with immunoSEQ multiplex PCR; TCRdb holds only in-frame clones, not every one. The sample consists of about 190,000 clones, around 83% of them appearing once. The specimen sequenced was PBMCs. The receptors were sampled from a woman aged 40 to 50 in good health and CMV-seronegative.

This clone was seen more than once but under ten times. This chain uses TRBV28 with TRBJ2-1; D unclear. The CDR3 contains 13 residues. Germline CDR1 MDHEN, CDR2 SYDVKM. V was trimmed by 5 bases and J by 12 bases, leaving 17 bases between them. The CDR3 reads CASSPPRSRLQFF. The CDR3, as DNA: TGTGCCAGCAGTCCCCCCCGGAGTAGATTGCAGTTCTTC.

The V gene is TRBV19, the J gene TRBJ2-5; 8 bases map to TRBD2. The J segment lost 4 bases and the V segment lost 4 bases, leaving 8 bases of the junction unmatched. Germline lookup yields CDR1 LNHDA and CDR2 SQIVND (reference sequence). The CDR3 runs 15 residues. The CDR3 region has the DNA TGTGCCAGTAGTAGGGATGAAGCGGGAGTAGAGACCCAGTACTTC. It codes for CASSRDEAGVETQYF.

The rearrangement joins TRBV19 to TRBJ1-5; TRBD1 is a possible D gene (5 bases). Germline lookup yields CDR1 LNHDA and CDR2 SQIVND (reference sequence). The CDR3 loop spans 16 amino acids. V was pared by 4 bases and J by 4 bases, with 17 bases between. As DNA, the CDR3 is TGTGCCAGTAGTAGCCGGCCGGGGGGGTTAAATCAGCCCCAGCATTTT. Encoded protein: CASSSRPGGLNQPQHF.

This clone has a single count. The chain uses TRBV11-3 and TRBJ1-1; 9 positions agree with TRBD1. Germline V gene lookup returns CDR1 SGHNT and CDR2 YENEEA. The CDR3 covers 15 residues. The V gene end was trimmed by 4 bases and the J gene end by 5 bases; junction bases not matched to a gene: 8. In DNA form, the CDR3 reads TGTGCCAGCAGCTCTACCGGGACAGGGATTACTGAAGCTTTCTTT. Residues: CASSSTGTGITEAFF.